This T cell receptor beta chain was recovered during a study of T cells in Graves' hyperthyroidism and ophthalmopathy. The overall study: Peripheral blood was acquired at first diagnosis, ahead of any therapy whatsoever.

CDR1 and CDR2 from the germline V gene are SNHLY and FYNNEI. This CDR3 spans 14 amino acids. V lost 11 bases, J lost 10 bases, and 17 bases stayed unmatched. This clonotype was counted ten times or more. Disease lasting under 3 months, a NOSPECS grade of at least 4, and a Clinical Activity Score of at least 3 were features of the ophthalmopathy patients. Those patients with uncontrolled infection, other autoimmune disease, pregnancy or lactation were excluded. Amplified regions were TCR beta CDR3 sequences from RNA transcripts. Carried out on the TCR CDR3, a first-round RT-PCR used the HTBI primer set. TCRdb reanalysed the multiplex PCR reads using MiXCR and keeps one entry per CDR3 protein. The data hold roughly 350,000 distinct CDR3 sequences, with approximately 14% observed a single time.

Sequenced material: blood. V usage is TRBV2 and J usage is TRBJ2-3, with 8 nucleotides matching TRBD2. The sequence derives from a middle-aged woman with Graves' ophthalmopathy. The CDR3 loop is CARRALAGLGAQYF. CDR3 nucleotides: TGTGCCCGACGAGCCCTAGCGGGTCTCGGGGCGCAGTATTTT.